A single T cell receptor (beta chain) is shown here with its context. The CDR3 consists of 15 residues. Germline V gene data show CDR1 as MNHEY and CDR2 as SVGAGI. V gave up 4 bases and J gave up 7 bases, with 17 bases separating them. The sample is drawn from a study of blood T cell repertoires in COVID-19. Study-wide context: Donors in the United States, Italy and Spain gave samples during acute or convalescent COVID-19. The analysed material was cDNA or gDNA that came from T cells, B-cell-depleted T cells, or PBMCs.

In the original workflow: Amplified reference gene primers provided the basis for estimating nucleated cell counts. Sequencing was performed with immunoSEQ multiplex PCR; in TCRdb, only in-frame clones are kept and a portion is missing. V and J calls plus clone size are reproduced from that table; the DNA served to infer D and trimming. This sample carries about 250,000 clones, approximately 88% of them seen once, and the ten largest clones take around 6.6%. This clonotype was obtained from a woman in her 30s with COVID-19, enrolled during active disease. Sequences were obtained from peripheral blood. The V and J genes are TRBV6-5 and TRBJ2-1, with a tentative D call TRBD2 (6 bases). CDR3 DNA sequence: TGTGCCAGCAGTTCGACCGGGGGAGTTTGGAATGAGCAGTTCTTC. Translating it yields CASSSTGGVWNEQFF.